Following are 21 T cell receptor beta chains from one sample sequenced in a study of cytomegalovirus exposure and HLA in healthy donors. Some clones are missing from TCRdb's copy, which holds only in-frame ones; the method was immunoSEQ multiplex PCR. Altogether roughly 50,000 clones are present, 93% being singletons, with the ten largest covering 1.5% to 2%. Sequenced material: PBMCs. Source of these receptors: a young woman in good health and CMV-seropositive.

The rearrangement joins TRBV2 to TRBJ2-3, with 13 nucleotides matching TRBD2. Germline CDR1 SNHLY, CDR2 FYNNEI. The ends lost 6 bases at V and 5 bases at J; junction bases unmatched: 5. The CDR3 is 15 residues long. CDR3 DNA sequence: TGTGCCAGCAGAGGGACTAGCGGGGTGGTAGATACGCAGTATTTT. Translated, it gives CASRGTSGVVDTQYF.

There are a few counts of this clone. As DNA, the CDR3 is TGCGCCAGCAGCTACTACTCGCAAACAGGGGCTGGAAACACCATATATTTT. Translation gives CASSYYSQTGAGNTIYF. The chain uses TRBV5-1 and TRBJ1-3, with TRBD1 matching over 7 bases. J was trimmed by 2 bases and V by 3 bases; bases with no gene match: 11. Germline values: CDR1 SGHRS, CDR2 YFSETQ. The CDR3 has 17 residues.

CDR3 nucleotide sequence: TGTGCCAGCAGCTATCTAGGTCGGGGTTTTAACTATGGCTACACCTTC. Its protein is CASSYLGRGFNYGYTF. The V call is TRBV7-9, the J call TRBJ1-2, with D uncertain. There are 16 residues in the CDR3. V lost 4 bases and J 1 base, leaving 16 bases between the germline ends. In germline, CDR1 is SEHNR, CDR2 FQNEAQ (reference sequence).

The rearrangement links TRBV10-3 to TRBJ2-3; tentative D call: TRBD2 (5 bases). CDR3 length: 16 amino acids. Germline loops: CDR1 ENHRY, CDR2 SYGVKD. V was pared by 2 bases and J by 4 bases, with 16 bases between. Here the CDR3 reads CAISESGSVVADTQYF. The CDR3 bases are TGTGCCATCAGTGAGAGCGGCAGCGTAGTAGCAGATACGCAGTATTTT.

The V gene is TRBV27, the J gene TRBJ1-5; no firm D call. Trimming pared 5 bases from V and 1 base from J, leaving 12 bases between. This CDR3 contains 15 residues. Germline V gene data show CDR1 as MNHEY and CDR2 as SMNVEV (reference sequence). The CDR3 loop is CASSLGGRSNQPQHF. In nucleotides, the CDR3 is TGTGCCAGCAGTCTGGGAGGACGGAGCAATCAGCCCCAGCATTTT.

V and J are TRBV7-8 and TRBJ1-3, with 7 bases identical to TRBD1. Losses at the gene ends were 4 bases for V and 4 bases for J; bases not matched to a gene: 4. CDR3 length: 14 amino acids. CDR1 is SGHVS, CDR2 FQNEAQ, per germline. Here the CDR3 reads CASSSTTGGNTIYF. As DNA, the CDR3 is TGTGCCAGCAGCTCGACGACAGGGGGAAACACCATATATTTT.

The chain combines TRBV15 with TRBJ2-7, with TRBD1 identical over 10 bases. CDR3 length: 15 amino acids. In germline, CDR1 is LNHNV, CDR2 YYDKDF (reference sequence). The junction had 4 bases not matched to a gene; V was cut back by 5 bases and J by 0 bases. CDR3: CATSQRTGGSYEQYF. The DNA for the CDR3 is TGTGCCACCAGCCAACGGACAGGGGGCTCCTACGAGCAGTACTTC. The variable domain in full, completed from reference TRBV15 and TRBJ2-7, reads DAMVIQNPRYQVTQFGKPVTLSCSQTLNHNVMYWYQQKSSQAPKLLFHYYDKDFNNEADTPDNFQSRRPNTSFCFLDIRSPGLGDTAMYLCATSQRTGGSYEQYFGPGTRLTVT.

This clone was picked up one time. The chain's CDR3 is CASSLAGAGNEQFF. The CDR3, as DNA: TGTGCCAGCAGTTTAGCGGGGGCTGGGAATGAGCAGTTCTTC. The chain recombines TRBV27 with TRBJ2-1; a weak D match, TRBD2 (7 bases). Germline values: CDR1 MNHEY, CDR2 SMNVEV (reference sequence). CDR3 length: 14 residues. V gave up 2 bases and J gave up 7 bases, with 12 bases separating them.

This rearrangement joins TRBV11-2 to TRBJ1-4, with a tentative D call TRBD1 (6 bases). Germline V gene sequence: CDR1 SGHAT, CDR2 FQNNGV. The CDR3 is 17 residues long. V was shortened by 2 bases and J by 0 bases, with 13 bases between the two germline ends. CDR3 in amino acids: CASSLFSGGPTNEKLFF. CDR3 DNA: TGTGCCAGCAGCTTATTCTCCGGGGGGCCAACTAATGAAAAACTGTTTTTT.

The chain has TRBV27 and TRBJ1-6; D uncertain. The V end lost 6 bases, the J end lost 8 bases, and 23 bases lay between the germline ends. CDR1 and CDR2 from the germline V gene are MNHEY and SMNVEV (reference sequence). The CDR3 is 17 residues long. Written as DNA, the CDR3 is TGTGCCAGCAGCCCTCTGATGACTGCCCGAACCTATTCACCCCTCCACTTT. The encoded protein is CASSPLMTARTYSPLHF.

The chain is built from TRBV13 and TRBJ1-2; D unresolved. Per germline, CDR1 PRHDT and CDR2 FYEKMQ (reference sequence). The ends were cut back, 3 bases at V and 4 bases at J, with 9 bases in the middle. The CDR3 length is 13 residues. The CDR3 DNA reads TGTGCCAGCAGCTTGGGAGAGCGCTATGGCTACACCTTC. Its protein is CASSLGERYGYTF.

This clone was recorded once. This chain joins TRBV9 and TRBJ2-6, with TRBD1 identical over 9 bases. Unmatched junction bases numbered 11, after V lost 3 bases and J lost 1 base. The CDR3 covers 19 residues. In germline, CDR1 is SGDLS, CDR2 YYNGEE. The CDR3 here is CASSGRDRAIPSGANVLTF. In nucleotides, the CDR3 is TGTGCCAGCAGCGGGCGGGACAGGGCGATTCCATCTGGGGCCAACGTCCTGACTTTC.

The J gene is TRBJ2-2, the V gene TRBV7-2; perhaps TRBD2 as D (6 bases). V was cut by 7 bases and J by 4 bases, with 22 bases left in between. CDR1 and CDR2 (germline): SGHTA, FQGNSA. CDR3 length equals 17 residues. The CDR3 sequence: CASTSKRGSVSTGELFF. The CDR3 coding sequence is TGTGCCAGCACCTCAAAACGGGGGTCGGTGAGCACCGGGGAGCTGTTTTTT.

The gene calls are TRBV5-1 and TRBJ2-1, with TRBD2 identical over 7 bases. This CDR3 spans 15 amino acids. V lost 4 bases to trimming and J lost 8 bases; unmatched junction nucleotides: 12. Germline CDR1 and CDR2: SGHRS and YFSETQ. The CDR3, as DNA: TGCGCCAGCAGCCGGGGGGTGGGGGGATTCCATGAGCAGTTCTTC. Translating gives CASSRGVGGFHEQFF.

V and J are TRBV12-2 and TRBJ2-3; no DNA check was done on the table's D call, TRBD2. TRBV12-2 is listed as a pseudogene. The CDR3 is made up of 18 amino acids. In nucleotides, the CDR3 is TGTGCAAGTCGCCTCAGATCCGACCAAGCGGGGGGGACAGATACGCAGTATTTT. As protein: CASRLRSDQAGGTDTQYF.

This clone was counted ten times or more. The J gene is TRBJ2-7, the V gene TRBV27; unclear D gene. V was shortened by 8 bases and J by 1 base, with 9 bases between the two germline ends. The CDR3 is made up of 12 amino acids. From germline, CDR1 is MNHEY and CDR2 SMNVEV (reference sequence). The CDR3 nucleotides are TGTGCCAGCGCCACCAGTTCCTACGAGCAGTACTTC. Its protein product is CASATSSYEQYF.

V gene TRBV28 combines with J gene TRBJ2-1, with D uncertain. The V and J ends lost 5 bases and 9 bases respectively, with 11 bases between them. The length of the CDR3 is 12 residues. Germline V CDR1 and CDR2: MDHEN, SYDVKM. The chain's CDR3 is CASSSLMSEQFF. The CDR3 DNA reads TGTGCCAGCAGTAGTCTAATGAGTGAGCAGTTCTTC.

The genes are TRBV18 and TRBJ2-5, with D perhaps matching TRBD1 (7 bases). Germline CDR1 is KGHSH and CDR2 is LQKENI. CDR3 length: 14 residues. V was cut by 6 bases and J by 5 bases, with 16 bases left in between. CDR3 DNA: TGTGCCAGCTCTGGAGGGGGCGCGGCGGAGACCCAGTACTTC. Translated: CASSGGGAAETQYF.

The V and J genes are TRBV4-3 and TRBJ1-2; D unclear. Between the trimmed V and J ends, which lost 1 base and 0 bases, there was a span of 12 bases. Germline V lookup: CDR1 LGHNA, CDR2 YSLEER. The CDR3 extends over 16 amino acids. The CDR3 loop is CASSQGNGLTNYGYTF. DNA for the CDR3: TGCGCCAGCAGCCAAGGTAACGGACTGACTAACTATGGCTACACCTTC.

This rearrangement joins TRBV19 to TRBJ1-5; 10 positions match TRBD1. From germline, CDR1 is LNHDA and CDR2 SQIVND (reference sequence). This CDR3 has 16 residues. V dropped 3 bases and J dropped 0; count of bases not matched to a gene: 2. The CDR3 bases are TGTGCCAGTAGTATGGGGACAGGGGCTAGCAATCAGCCCCAGCATTTT. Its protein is CASSMGTGASNQPQHF.

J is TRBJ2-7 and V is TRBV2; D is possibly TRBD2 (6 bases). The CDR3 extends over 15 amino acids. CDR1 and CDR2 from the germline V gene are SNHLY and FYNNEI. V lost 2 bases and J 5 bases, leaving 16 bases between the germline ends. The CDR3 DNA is TGTGCCAGCAGTGAAAAACTAGCAAGCCCTGACGAGCAGTACTTC. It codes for CASSEKLASPDEQYF.